This T cell receptor (beta chain) was observed in a study of T cell responses to AZD1222 COVID-19 vaccine. Profiled with immunoSEQ multiplex PCR; TCRdb holds only in-frame clones, not every one. This table has fewer than 75,000 clones, approximately 83% appearing once. V was trimmed by 5 bases and J by 0 bases, leaving 9 bases between them. The CDR3 totals 14 residues. In germline, CDR1 is LNHDA, CDR2 SQIVND (reference sequence). The source material was peripheral blood, sampled on day 0 of AZD1222 vaccination. The genes are TRBV19 and TRBJ2-3, with a tentative D call TRBD2 (6 bases). This TCR derives from an adult in good health. In DNA form, the CDR3 reads TGTGCCAGTAGTGCGGGGTTTAGCACAGATACGCAGTATTTT. Translation gives CASSAGFSTDTQYF.